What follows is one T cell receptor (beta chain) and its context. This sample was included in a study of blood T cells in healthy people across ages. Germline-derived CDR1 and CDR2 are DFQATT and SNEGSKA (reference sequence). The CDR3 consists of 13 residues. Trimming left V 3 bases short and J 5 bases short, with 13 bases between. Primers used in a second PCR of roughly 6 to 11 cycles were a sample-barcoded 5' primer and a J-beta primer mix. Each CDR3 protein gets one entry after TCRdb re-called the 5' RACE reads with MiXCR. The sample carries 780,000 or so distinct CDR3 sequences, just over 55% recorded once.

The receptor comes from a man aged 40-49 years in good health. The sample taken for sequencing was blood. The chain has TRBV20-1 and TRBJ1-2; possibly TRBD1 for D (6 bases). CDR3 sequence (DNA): TGCAGTGCTAGGATTGGACAGTCGTATGGCTACACCTTC. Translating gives CSARIGQSYGYTF.